These 19 T cell receptor beta chains share one sample of origin, sequenced in a study of Graves' ophthalmopathy and Graves' hyperthyroidism. RNA transcripts were the source from which TCR beta CDR3 regions were amplified. The first round was an RT-PCR with HTBI primers, and the second round was a multiplex PCR. TCRdb re-derived calls from the multiplex PCR reads in MiXCR, one entry per CDR3 protein. Of around 1,200,000 distinct CDR3 sequences listed, 35% to 40% are singletons. The sample was peripheral blood or thyroid tissue (not recorded which). The receptor source for this set is an adult man with Graves' hyperthyroidism.

The chain is built from TRBV20-1 and TRBJ1-1; D might be TRBD1 (5 bases). CDR3 length: 14 amino acids. Germline V gene sequence: CDR1 DFQATT, CDR2 SNEGSKA (reference sequence). Trimming took off 6 bases at V and 1 base at J, with 15 bases between the two ends. The CDR3 DNA follows: TGCAGTGCCCCCTTGGCAGGGCCGAACACTGAAGCTTTCTTT. It is translated as CSAPLAGPNTEAFF.

The chain has TRBV10-3 and TRBJ2-7; no definite D call. The V gene's germline CDR1 is ENHRY and CDR2 SYGVKD. The CDR3 loop spans 14 amino acids. Deletions cut 2 bases from V and 0 bases from J, with 8 bases between. The CDR3 is CAISERADSYEQYF. The CDR3 coding sequence is TGTGCCATCAGTGAGCGGGCTGACTCCTACGAGCAGTACTTC.

J is TRBJ2-5 and V is TRBV12-3 or TRBV12-4, with 8 bases aligning to TRBD1. The junction had 9 bases not matched to a gene; V was cut back by 6 bases and J by 6 bases. The CDR3 sequence is 14 residues long. The DNA of the CDR3 is TGTGCCAGCAGCCCCCAAGGGGACAGGAAGACCCAGTACTTC. This translates into CASSPQGDRKTQYF.

Concerning this clonotype: Because the CDR3's place on the DNA is in doubt, the DNA is left out and the CDR3 is given as listed by TCRdb. The gene calls are TRBV7-3 and TRBJ1-5; no DNA check was done on the table's D call, TRBD1. A total of 20 residues make up the CDR3, ends included. The V gene's germline CDR1 is SGHTA and CDR2 FQGTGA. CDR3 sequence reads: CASSIYLCSVSQGITQPQHF.

The chain employs TRBV10-3 and TRBJ1-2; D is possibly TRBD1 (5 bases). The CDR3 covers 13 residues. Germline CDR1 and CDR2: ENHRY and SYGVKD. Trimming left V 3 bases short and J 4 bases short, with 9 bases between. The chain's CDR3 is CAISEQVRYGYTF. The CDR3 DNA sequence: TGTGCCATCAGTGAACAGGTCCGCTATGGCTACACCTTC.

This clonotype was counted a single time. This may arise from a read error, as a much more abundant clone is one base away. This chain connects TRBV19 to TRBJ2-5; a possible D gene is TRBD2 (5 bases). In germline, CDR1 is LNHDA, CDR2 SQIVND (reference sequence). Trimming removed 9 bases from V and 5 bases from J, with 22 bases in between. This CDR3 is 15 amino acids long. CDR3 loop: CASSSLGSEAETQYF. The DNA of the CDR3 is TGTGCCAGCAGTTCCCTCGGGTCGGAGGCGGAGACCCAGTACTTC.

A few counts support this clonotype. The DNA for the CDR3 is TGTGCCAGCAGCCGAGATCCGGGACTCAACACTGAAGCTTTCTTT. It codes for CASSRDPGLNTEAFF. The rearrangement joins TRBV7-2 to TRBJ1-1; TRBD1 might be the D (5 bases). The CDR3 has 15 amino acids. V dropped 5 bases and J dropped 2 bases, with 15 bases sitting between them. From germline, CDR1 is SGHTA and CDR2 FQGNSA.

The J gene is TRBJ2-6, the V gene TRBV7-8, with 15 bases fitting TRBD2. This CDR3 region has 18 residues. The trim removed 3 bases at V and 3 bases at J, leaving 3 bases unmatched. Germline CDR1 is SGHVS and CDR2 is FQNEAQ. CDR3 coding DNA: TGTGCCAGCAGCTTCGGACTAGCGGGGGGGTATGGGGCCAACGTCCTGACTTTC. This translates into CASSFGLAGGYGANVLTF. Filled out from reference TRBV7-8 and TRBJ2-6, the complete variable domain reads GAGVSQSPRYKVAKRGQDVALRCDPISGHVSLFWYQQALGQGPEFLTYFQNEAQLDKSGLPSDRFFAERPEGSVSTLKIQRTQQEDSAVYLCASSFGLAGGYGANVLTFGAGSRLTVL.

The sample holds many counts of this clonotype. This chain links TRBV12-3 or TRBV12-4 with TRBJ1-6, with unresolved D. Trimming removed 10 bases at V and 9 bases at J, with 10 bases between. The CDR3 sequence is 11 residues long. The CDR3 region is CATTWGSPLHF. CDR3 nucleotides: TGTGCCACTACTTGGGGTTCACCCCTCCACTTT.

This chain connects TRBV2 to TRBJ2-5, with a tentative D call TRBD1 (5 bases). The DNA matches TRBJ2-1 better at its end, which makes the J call doubtful. CDR3 size: 13 residues. CDR1 is SNHLY, CDR2 FYNNEI, per germline. The CDR3 reads CASSESRDNEQFF. CDR3 DNA: TGTGCCAGCAGTGAGTCCAGGGACAATGAGCAGTTCTTC.

A remark on this clonotype: A much more abundant neighbour one base away suggests this may be a read error. The chain joins TRBV20-1 to TRBJ1-1, with D perhaps matching TRBD1 (6 bases). This CDR3 contains 14 residues. Germline lookup yields CDR1 DFQATT and CDR2 SNEGSKA (reference sequence). The CDR3 nucleotides read TGCAGCGGACAGAGAGTAGGGGAGAACACTGAAGCTTTCTTT. Translation: CSGQRVGENTEAFF.

This clonotype was recorded at least ten times. The CDR3 sequence: CASRHNTGELFF. The CDR3 region has the DNA TGTGCCAGCAGACATAACACCGGGGAGCTGTTTTTT. The rearrangement uses TRBV2 and TRBJ2-2; no firm D call. Germline CDR1 reads SNHLY; CDR2 reads FYNNEI. Between the trimmed V and J ends, which lost 6 bases and 2 bases, there was a span of 4 bases. The CDR3 is made up of 12 amino acids.

The V and J genes are TRBV12-3 or TRBV12-4 and TRBJ1-4; 10 bases match TRBD1. J lost 5 bases, V lost 3 bases, and 12 bases had no gene match. CDR3 size: 18 residues. In nucleotides, the CDR3 is TGTGCCAGCAGTTTTAGAGTTGGGGGGGACAGGGGAAATGAAAAACTGTTTTTT. Its translation is CASSFRVGGDRGNEKLFF.

This clonotype has a count of ten or more. The V gene is TRBV10-3, the J gene TRBJ1-1; tentatively, D is TRBD1 (5 bases). V was clipped by 3 bases and J by 1 base, with 9 bases between them. Germline V gene sequence: CDR1 ENHRY, CDR2 SYGVKD. CDR3 size: 14 residues. The CDR3 bases are TGTGCCATCAGTGACGTCAGGGAGAACACTGAAGCTTTCTTT. Residues: CAISDVRENTEAFF.

This clonotype was picked up many times. The chain employs TRBV7-8 and TRBJ1-1; D is perhaps TRBD1 (5 bases). The CDR3 is made up of 14 amino acids. Germline V gives CDR1 SGHVS, CDR2 FQNEAQ. V was pared by 5 bases and J by 5 bases, with 15 bases between. The CDR3, as DNA: TGTGCCAGCAGCACTGCGGGGGGGGGGACTGAAGCTTTCTTT. It translates to CASSTAGGGTEAFF.

On this clonotype itself: A much bigger clone sits one base away, suggesting this may be a read error. The rearrangement uses TRBV12-3 or TRBV12-4 and TRBJ2-5, with D perhaps matching TRBD2 (5 bases). The CDR3 contains 13 residues. Deletions cut 11 bases from V and 5 bases from J, with 18 bases between. Here the CDR3 reads CAGNRGWAETQYF. CDR3 nucleotide sequence: TGTGCCGGCAACCGGGGTTGGGCGGAGACCCAGTACTTC.

This clonotype was found many times. The rearrangement uses TRBV12-3 or TRBV12-4 and TRBJ2-5; perhaps TRBD2 as D (6 bases). The CDR3 is 13 residues long. With 6 bases removed from V and 5 bases from J, the gap between germline ends came to 13 bases. The CDR3 loop is CASRGLRAETQYF. In DNA, the CDR3 is TGTGCCAGCAGGGGACTTAGGGCGGAGACCCAGTACTTC.

The sample holds one count of this clonotype. The V gene is TRBV11-2, the J gene TRBJ2-2; 7 positions agree with TRBD1. Per germline, CDR1 SGHAT and CDR2 FQNNGV. With 6 bases clipped from V and 4 bases from J, the junction kept 8 bases outside the gene matches. The CDR3 contains 15 residues. The CDR3 region is CASRLTGASTGELFF. The CDR3 DNA is TGTGCCAGCAGACTCACAGGGGCGAGCACCGGGGAGCTGTTTTTT.

This clonotype was seen repeatedly, ten times or more. The V gene is TRBV19, the J gene TRBJ2-5, with 8 nucleotides matching TRBD1. The trim removed 4 bases at V and 5 bases at J, leaving 9 bases unmatched. This CDR3 region has 15 residues. Germline CDR1 is LNHDA and CDR2 is SQIVND (reference sequence). In nucleotides, the CDR3 is TGTGCCAGTAGTACCGGACAGGGCCGGGGTGAGACCCAGTACTTC. This translates into CASSTGQGRGETQYF.